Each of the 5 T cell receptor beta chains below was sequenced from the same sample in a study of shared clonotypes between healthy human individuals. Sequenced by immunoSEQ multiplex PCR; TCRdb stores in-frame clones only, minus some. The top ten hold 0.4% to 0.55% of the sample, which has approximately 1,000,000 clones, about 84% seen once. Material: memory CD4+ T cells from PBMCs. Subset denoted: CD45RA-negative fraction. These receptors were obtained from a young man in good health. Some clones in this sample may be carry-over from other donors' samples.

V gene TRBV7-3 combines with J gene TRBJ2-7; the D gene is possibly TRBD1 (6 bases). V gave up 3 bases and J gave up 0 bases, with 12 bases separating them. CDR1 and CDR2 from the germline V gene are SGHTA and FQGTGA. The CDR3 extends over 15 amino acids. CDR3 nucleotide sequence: TGTGCCAGCAGCTTTCTAGGGGGTAGCTCCTACGAGCAGTACTTC. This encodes CASSFLGGSSYEQYF.

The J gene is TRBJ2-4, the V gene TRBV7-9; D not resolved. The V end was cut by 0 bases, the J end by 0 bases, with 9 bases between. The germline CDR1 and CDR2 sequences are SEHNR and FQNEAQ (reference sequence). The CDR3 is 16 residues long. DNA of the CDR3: TGTGCCAGCAGCTTAGCGATTTCTGTAGCCAAAAACATTCAGTACTTC. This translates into CASSLAISVAKNIQYF.

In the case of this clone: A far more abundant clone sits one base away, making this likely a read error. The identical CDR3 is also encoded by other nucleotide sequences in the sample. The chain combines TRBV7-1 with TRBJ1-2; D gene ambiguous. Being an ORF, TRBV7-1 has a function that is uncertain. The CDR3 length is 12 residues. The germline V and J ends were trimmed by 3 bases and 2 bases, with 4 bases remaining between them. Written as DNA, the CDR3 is TGTGCCAGCAGCTCGGGGAACTATGGCTACACCTTC. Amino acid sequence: CASSSGNYGYTF.

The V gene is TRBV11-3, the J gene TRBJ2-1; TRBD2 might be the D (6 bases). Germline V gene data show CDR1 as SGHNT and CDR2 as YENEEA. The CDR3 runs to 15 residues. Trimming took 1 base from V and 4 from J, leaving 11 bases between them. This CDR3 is CASSLAGVAYNEQFF. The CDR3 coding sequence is TGTGCCAGCAGCTTAGCGGGAGTGGCGTACAATGAGCAGTTCTTC.

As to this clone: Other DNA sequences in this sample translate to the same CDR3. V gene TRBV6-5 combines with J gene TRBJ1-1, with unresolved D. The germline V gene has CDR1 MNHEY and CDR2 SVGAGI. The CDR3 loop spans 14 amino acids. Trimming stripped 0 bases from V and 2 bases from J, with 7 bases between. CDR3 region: CASSYSPGNTEAFF. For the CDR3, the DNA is TGTGCCAGCAGTTACTCGCCGGGAAACACTGAAGCTTTCTTT.